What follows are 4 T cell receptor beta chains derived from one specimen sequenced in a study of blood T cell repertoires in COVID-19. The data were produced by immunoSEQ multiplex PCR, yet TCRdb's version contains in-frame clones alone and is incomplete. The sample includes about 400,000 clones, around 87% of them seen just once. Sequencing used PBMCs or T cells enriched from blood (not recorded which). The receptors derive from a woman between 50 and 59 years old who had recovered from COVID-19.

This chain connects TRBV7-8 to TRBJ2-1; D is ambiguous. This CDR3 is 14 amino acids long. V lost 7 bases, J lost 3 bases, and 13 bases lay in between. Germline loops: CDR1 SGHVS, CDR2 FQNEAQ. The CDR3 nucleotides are TGTGCCAGCACTCTACCCCCCCTCTACAATGAGCAGTTCTTC. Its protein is CASTLPPLYNEQFF.

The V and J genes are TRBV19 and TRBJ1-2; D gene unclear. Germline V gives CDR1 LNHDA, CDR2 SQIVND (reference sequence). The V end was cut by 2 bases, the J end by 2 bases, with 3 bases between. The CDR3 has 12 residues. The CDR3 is CASSIQNYGYTF. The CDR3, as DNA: TGTGCCAGTAGTATACAGAACTATGGCTACACCTTC.

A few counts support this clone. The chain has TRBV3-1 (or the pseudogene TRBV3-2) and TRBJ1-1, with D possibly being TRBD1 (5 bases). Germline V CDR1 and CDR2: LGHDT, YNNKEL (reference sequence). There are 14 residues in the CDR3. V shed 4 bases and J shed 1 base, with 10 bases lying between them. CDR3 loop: CASSPHGQNTEAFF. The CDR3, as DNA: TGTGCCAGCAGCCCCCACGGACAGAACACTGAAGCTTTCTTT.

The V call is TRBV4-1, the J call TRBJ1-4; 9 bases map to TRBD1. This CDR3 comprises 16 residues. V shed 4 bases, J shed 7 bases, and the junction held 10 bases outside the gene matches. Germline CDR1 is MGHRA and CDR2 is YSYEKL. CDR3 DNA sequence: TGCGCCAGCAGCCCACCAGAGGGACAGGGATTTGAAAAACTGTTTTTT. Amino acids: CASSPPEGQGFEKLFF.